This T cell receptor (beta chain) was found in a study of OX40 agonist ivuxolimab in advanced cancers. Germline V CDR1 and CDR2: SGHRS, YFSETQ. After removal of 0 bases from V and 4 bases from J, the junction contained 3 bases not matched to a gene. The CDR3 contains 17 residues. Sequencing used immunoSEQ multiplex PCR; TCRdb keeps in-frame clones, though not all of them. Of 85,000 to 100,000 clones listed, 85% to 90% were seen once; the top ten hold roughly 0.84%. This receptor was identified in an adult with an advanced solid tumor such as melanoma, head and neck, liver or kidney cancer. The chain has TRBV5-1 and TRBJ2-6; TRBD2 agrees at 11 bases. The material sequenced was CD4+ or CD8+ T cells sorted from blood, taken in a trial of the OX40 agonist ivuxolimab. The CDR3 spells CASSLGLAGTGANVLTF. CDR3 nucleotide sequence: TGCGCCAGCAGCTTGGGACTAGCGGGGACAGGGGCCAACGTCCTGACTTTC.